What follows are 25 T cell receptor beta chains derived from one specimen sequenced in a study of a mutant IDH1 vaccine in newly diagnosed glioma. These TCRs are of unknown antigen specificity. Time point of the sample: week 47, end of study. Every vaccine dose comprised 300 ug of mutant IDH1 20-mer peptide plus topical imiquimod. The assay was immunoSEQ multiplex PCR, and TCRdb's table has in-frame clones only and misses some. The data show approximately 34,000 clones, roughly 87% seen once. The input for sequencing was PBMCs, taken from a glioma patient whose treatment included an IDH1 peptide vaccine. These receptors were taken from a man aged 35-49 years with glioma.

The J gene is TRBJ2-7, the V gene TRBV6-6, with D hard to call. Germline CDR1 and CDR2: MNHNY and SVGAGI (reference sequence). Between the trimmed V and J ends, which lost 8 bases and 6 bases, there was a span of 17 bases. This CDR3 spans 13 amino acids. CDR3 coding DNA: TGTGCCAGCGGCCACGAAGTGCCCGGCGAGCAGTACTTC. Its translation is CASGHEVPGEQYF.

This chain joins TRBV4-2 and TRBJ2-1; the match to TRBD1 covers 7 bases. The CDR3 is made up of 15 amino acids. The germline CDR1 and CDR2 sequences are LGHNA and YNFKEQ. Losses at the gene ends were 4 bases for V and 6 bases for J; bases not matched to a gene: 9. In nucleotides, the CDR3 is TGTGCCAGCAGCCCGCGACAGGGATACAGCAATGAGCAGTTCTTC. Its protein product is CASSPRQGYSNEQFF.

The J gene is TRBJ2-3, the V gene TRBV10-2; D gene uncertain. The CDR3 loop spans 14 amino acids. Germline V gene sequence: CDR1 WSHSY, CDR2 SAAADI. V lost 4 bases and J lost 0, with 8 bases in between. The CDR3 nucleotides read TGCGCCAGCAGTGCCACGGCGAGCACAGATACGCAGTATTTT. Encoded protein: CASSATASTDTQYF.

The chain uses TRBV7-8 and TRBJ2-7, with D possibly matching TRBD1 (6 bases). V lost 5 bases and J lost 5, with 13 bases in between. The CDR3 has 13 residues. Per the germline V gene, CDR1 is SGHVS and CDR2 is FQNEAQ. The CDR3 is CASSLRGPHEQYF. The CDR3 nucleotides are TGTGCCAGCAGCCTCAGGGGTCCCCACGAGCAGTACTTC.

V is TRBV6-5 and J is TRBJ2-5; TRBD1 agrees at 7 bases. J was trimmed by 5 bases and V by 0 bases; bases with no gene match: 9. Germline V gene data show CDR1 as MNHEY and CDR2 as SVGAGI. The CDR3 is made up of 16 amino acids. CDR3 nucleotides: TGTGCCAGCAGTTACTCGGGGGTAGGGGGCCGGGAGACCCAGTACTTC. This sequence encodes CASSYSGVGGRETQYF.

V and J are TRBV14 and TRBJ2-3; 8 bases map to TRBD2. This CDR3 comprises 19 residues. J was trimmed by 2 bases and V by 0 bases; bases with no gene match: 13. The germline CDR1 and CDR2 sequences are SGHDN and FVKESK. The DNA for the CDR3 is TGTGCCAGCAGCCAAGAAGTACGGGGGGGCTTCGACTCCACAGATACGCAGTATTTT. It yields the protein CASSQEVRGGFDSTDTQYF.

The V gene is TRBV9, the J gene TRBJ1-1, with D unresolved. CDR3 length: 13 residues. The ends were cut back, 4 bases at V and 2 bases at J, with 9 bases in the middle. Per the germline V gene, CDR1 is SGDLS and CDR2 is YYNGEE. CDR3 amino acids: CASSLQPNTEAFF. The CDR3 nucleotides read TGTGCCAGCAGCCTTCAGCCAAACACTGAAGCTTTCTTT.

The J gene is TRBJ2-1, the V gene TRBV11-3; 7 bases align to TRBD1. CDR1 and CDR2 (germline): SGHNT, YENEEA. The CDR3 runs to 15 residues. Losses at the gene ends were 5 bases for V and 10 bases for J; bases not matched to a gene: 14. For the CDR3, the DNA is TGTGCCAGCAGCGCGTGGACAGGCGGCCATGACGAGCAGTTCTTC. This translates into CASSAWTGGHDEQFF.

This sequence joins TRBV7-2 and TRBJ2-7; D is unclear. CDR3 size: 15 residues. Looked up from germline, CDR1 is SGHTA and CDR2 is FQGNSA. The V end lost 1 base, the J end lost 0 bases, and 10 bases lay between the germline ends. In nucleotides, the CDR3 is TGTGCCAGCAGCTTAGAAGGGATCAACTCCTACGAGCAGTACTTC. Translating gives CASSLEGINSYEQYF.

This chain uses TRBV19 with TRBJ1-5; D gene ambiguous. V was clipped by 6 bases and J by 2 bases, with 14 bases between them. Per the germline V gene, CDR1 is LNHDA and CDR2 is SQIVND (reference sequence). The CDR3 has 15 amino acids. CDR3 protein: CASRQIEGGNQPQHF. The CDR3 nucleotides read TGTGCCAGTAGACAGATTGAGGGTGGCAATCAGCCCCAGCATTTT.

The genes are TRBV4-3 and TRBJ2-2; D gene unclear. Germline CDR1 is LGHNA and CDR2 is YSLEER. Between the trimmed V and J ends, which lost 0 bases and 4 bases, there was a span of 9 bases. This CDR3 spans 15 amino acids. Here the CDR3 reads CASSQDLKVTGELFF. As DNA, the CDR3 is TGCGCCAGCAGCCAAGATCTTAAAGTCACCGGGGAGCTGTTTTTT.

This clone came up a few times. The chain combines TRBV5-5 with TRBJ2-5; TRBD1 agrees at 7 bases. Germline assignment: CDR1 SGHKS and CDR2 YYEKEE (reference sequence). V lost 1 base, J lost 1 base, and 7 bases stayed unmatched. This CDR3 has 16 amino acids. In DNA, the CDR3 is TGTGCCAGCAGCTTGAGGACAGGACCCCCCCAAGAGACCCAGTACTTC. It encodes CASSLRTGPPQETQYF.

The chain recombines TRBV30 with TRBJ2-2; D is perhaps TRBD1 (6 bases). Germline V gene lookup returns CDR1 GTSNPN and CDR2 SVGIG (reference sequence). V dropped 3 bases and J dropped 4 bases, with 18 bases sitting between them. This CDR3 spans 16 amino acids. The CDR3 DNA follows: TGTGCCTGGAGCCCCAGGGGATTACGGGGCACCGGGGAGCTGTTTTTT. It encodes CAWSPRGLRGTGELFF.

V gene TRBV1 combines with J gene TRBJ2-1; the DNA was not compared with TRBD1, the D call given in the table. TRBV1 is an annotated pseudogene. The CDR3 has 16 amino acids. The CDR3 sequence: CTSSHNGQGAKNEQFF. The CDR3 nucleotides read TGCACCAGCAGCCACAACGGACAGGGGGCCAAGAATGAGCAGTTCTTC.

The J gene is TRBJ1-2, the V gene TRBV19; the match to TRBD1 covers 7 bases. This CDR3 region has 11 residues. Germline V gives CDR1 LNHDA, CDR2 SQIVND (reference sequence). Trimming took 6 bases from V and 8 from J; bases not matched to a gene: 3. The DNA of the CDR3 is TGTGCCAGTAGCCTGGGACAGGGCTACACCTTC. The encoded protein is CASSLGQGYTF.

The chain employs TRBV11-2 and TRBJ2-5; D unclear. The V and J ends lost 6 bases and 5 bases respectively, with 13 bases between them. Germline CDR1 reads SGHAT; CDR2 reads FQNNGV. The CDR3 covers 13 residues. DNA of the CDR3: TGTGCCAGCAGTCCTGGGGTTTGGGAGACCCAGTACTTC. Its translation is CASSPGVWETQYF.

The chain couples TRBV29-1 to TRBJ2-1; no clear D gene. The CDR3 sequence is 15 residues long. Germline CDR1 SQVTM, CDR2 ANQGSEA. Trimming removed 5 bases at V and 3 bases at J, with 17 bases between. CDR3 bases: TGCAGCGTTAAATATTTGGCAGACCTCTACAATGAGCAGTTCTTC. It specifies CSVKYLADLYNEQFF.

The gene calls are TRBV14 and TRBJ2-6, with TRBD1 matching over 7 bases. This CDR3 is 15 amino acids long. The V gene end was trimmed by 4 bases and the J gene end by 8 bases; junction bases not matched to a gene: 8. Germline V gene data show CDR1 as SGHDN and CDR2 as FVKESK. The CDR3 sequence is CASSPTGVLTNVLTF. CDR3 nucleotide sequence: TGTGCCAGCAGCCCAACAGGGGTACTTACCAACGTCCTGACTTTC. Full variable domain (outside the CDR3, taken from reference TRBV14 and TRBJ2-6): EAGVTQFPSHSVIEKGQTVTLRCDPISGHDNLYWYRRVMGKEIKFLLHFVKESKQDESGMPNNRFLAERTGGTYSTLKVQPAELEDSGVYFCASSPTGVLTNVLTFGAGSRLTVL.

The V call is TRBV5-1, the J call TRBJ1-3; 8 positions match TRBD1. V lost 4 bases and J lost 2; bases outside the gene matches: 20. The CDR3 totals 20 residues. Per germline, CDR1 SGHRS and CDR2 YFSETQ. In DNA form, the CDR3 reads TGCGCCAGCAGCCCCTCCGGACAGGGCATCCTATATGGGGCTGGAAACACCATATATTTT. It translates to CASSPSGQGILYGAGNTIYF.

The genes are TRBV2 and TRBJ1-5; D is undetermined. Germline V lookup: CDR1 SNHLY, CDR2 FYNNEI. Trimming shortened V by 3 bases and J by 7 bases, and 10 bases separated the two germline ends. CDR3 length equals 13 residues. The DNA for the CDR3 is TGTGCCAGCAGTGACGGAGGAGGACAGCCCCAGCATTTT. Amino acid sequence: CASSDGGGQPQHF.

This chain joins TRBV27 and TRBJ2-2, with 11 bases fitting TRBD2. V shed 8 bases, J shed 3 bases, and the junction held 5 bases outside the gene matches. The CDR3 spans 15 residues. Germline V lookup: CDR1 MNHEY, CDR2 SMNVEV (reference sequence). CDR3 bases: TGTGCCAGCGGCTTAGCGGGAGGGCACACCGGGGAGCTGTTTTTT. It specifies CASGLAGGHTGELFF.

The rearrangement links TRBV30 to TRBJ1-1, with no clear D. Germline-derived CDR1 and CDR2 are GTSNPN and SVGIG (reference sequence). V lost 3 bases, J lost 5 bases, and 13 bases lay in between. The CDR3 has 13 residues. In DNA, the CDR3 is TGTGCCTGGAGCTGGGCCAGTCAGACTGAAGCTTTCTTT. Translating gives CAWSWASQTEAFF. Full variable domain (remainder filled in from reference TRBV30 and TRBJ1-1): SQTIHQWPATLVQPVGSPLSLECTVEGTSNPNLYWYRQAAGRGLQLLFYSVGIGQISSEVPQNLSASRPQDRQFILSSKKLLLSDSGFYLCAWSWASQTEAFFGQGTRLTVV.

The J gene is TRBJ1-2, the V gene TRBV6-6; D not resolved. The V and J ends lost 4 bases and 4 bases respectively, with 10 bases between them. This CDR3 has 13 residues. Germline CDR1 reads MNHNY; CDR2 reads SVGAGI (reference sequence). The CDR3 spells CASSSDGLYGYTF. In DNA, the CDR3 is TGTGCCAGCAGTTCGGACGGGCTCTATGGCTACACCTTC.

The V and J genes are TRBV5-1 and TRBJ1-2, with D possibly being TRBD1 (6 bases). Germline V lookup: CDR1 SGHRS, CDR2 YFSETQ. V was cut by 0 bases and J by 4 bases, with 10 bases left in between. The length of the CDR3 is 14 residues. The CDR3 bases are TGCGCCAGCAGCTTGGAACAGGGAGGCTATGGCTACACCTTC. Its protein product is CASSLEQGGYGYTF.

This chain links TRBV27 with TRBJ2-2, with 7 bases matching TRBD1. J was trimmed by 4 bases and V by 5 bases; bases with no gene match: 4. This CDR3 comprises 14 residues. Per germline, CDR1 MNHEY and CDR2 SMNVEV (reference sequence). CDR3 nucleotide sequence: TGTGCCAGCAGTATCCGACAGGGCACCGGGGAGCTGTTTTTT. It translates to CASSIRQGTGELFF.